The 5 T cell receptor beta chains in this list originate from one sample, sequenced in a study of Graves' ophthalmopathy and Graves' hyperthyroidism. Amplification from RNA transcripts yielded the TCR beta CDR3 regions. HTBI primers primed a first-round RT-PCR, and a second-round multiplex PCR followed. TCRdb reprocessed the multiplex PCR reads via MiXCR and lists one record per CDR3 protein. The profile shows approximately 700,000 distinct CDR3 sequences, 35% to 45% of them singletons. Sequencing was done on a sample of peripheral blood. The receptors stem from an adult man with Graves' ophthalmopathy.

The count of this clonotype is one. This chain uses TRBV7-9 with TRBJ1-3; no definite D call. This CDR3 is 12 amino acids long. V lost 5 bases and J lost 9, with 11 bases in between. Germline V CDR1 and CDR2: SEHNR, FQNEAQ (reference sequence). CDR3 sequence reads: CASSRGEGTIYF. As DNA, the CDR3 is TGTGCCAGCAGCCGTGGGGAGGGCACCATATATTTT.

About this clonotype: In this CDR3 the conserved last residue, phenylalanine or tryptophan, is missing, so a read error is likely. This chain uses TRBV6-5 with TRBJ2-7; D is ambiguous. The J call may be mistaken, given a closer DNA end match to TRBJ2-5. This CDR3 comprises 13 residues. The germline CDR1 and CDR2 sequences are MNHEY and SVGAGI. CDR3 residues: CASSLGSQETQYL. The DNA of the CDR3 is TGTGCCAGCAGTTTGGGCAGCCAAGAGACCCAGTACCTC.

On this clonotype itself: A much larger clone lies a single base off, so this may be a read error. This chain links TRBV10-3 with TRBJ2-5; a weak D match, TRBD2 (6 bases). CDR1 and CDR2 from the germline V gene are ENHRY and SYGVKD. CDR3 size: 14 residues. The ends were cut back, 11 bases at V and 7 bases at J, with 23 bases in the middle. CDR3 protein: CAASEGRRRGTQYF. The CDR3 nucleotides are TGTGCCGCATCGGAAGGGAGGCGACGAGGGACCCAGTACTTC.

This clonotype was seen at least ten times. The chain carries TRBV19 and TRBJ2-5; 10 bases map to TRBD2. CDR1 is LNHDA and CDR2 is SQIVND in the germline V gene (reference sequence). J gave up 4 bases and V 6 bases, and 8 bases lay outside the gene matches. This CDR3 contains 15 residues. The CDR3 sequence is CASRMGTSELETQYF. Written as DNA, the CDR3 is TGTGCCAGTAGGATGGGGACTAGCGAACTAGAGACCCAGTACTTC.

This clonotype came up many times. V gene TRBV10-3 combines with J gene TRBJ1-2; 10 nucleotides align to TRBD1. Germline V gene data show CDR1 as ENHRY and CDR2 as SYGVKD. Trimming at V came to 8 bases and at J to 7 bases, leaving 7 bases not matched to a gene. The CDR3 length is 13 residues. Here the CDR3 reads CAIAGTGVGGYTF. The CDR3 region has the DNA TGTGCCATCGCAGGGACAGGGGTTGGTGGCTACACCTTC.